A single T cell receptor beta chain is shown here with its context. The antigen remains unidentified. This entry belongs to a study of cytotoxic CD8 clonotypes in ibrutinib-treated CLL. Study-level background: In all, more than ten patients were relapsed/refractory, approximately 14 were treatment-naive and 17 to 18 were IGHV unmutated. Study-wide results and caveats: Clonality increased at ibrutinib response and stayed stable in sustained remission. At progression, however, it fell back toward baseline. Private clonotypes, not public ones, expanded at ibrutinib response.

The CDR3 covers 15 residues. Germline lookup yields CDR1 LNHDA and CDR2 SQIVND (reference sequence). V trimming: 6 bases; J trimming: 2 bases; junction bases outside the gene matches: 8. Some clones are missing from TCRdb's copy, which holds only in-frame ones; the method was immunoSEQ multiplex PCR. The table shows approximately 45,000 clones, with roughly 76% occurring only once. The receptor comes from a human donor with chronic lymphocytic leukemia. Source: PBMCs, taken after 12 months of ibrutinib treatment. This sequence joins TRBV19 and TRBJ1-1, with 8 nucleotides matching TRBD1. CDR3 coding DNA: TGTGCCAGTAGGGATCGACAGGGGTTCAACACTGAAGCTTTCTTT. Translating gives CASRDRQGFNTEAFF.